Listed below are T cell receptor beta chains from one sample, sequenced in a study of tumor-infiltrating lymphocytes in primary liver carcinoma. MiXCR, applied by TCRdb to the multiplex PCR reads, yields one record per CDR3 protein. Here the sample spans about 54,000 distinct CDR3 sequences, about three quarters being singletons. Sequencing was performed on liver tumor tissue from sampling region 2. The origin of the receptors is a middle-aged man with primary liver carcinoma and hepatitis B virus infection. CDR3s include the opening cysteine and the closing phenylalanine or tryptophan. The D gene is left open where the match is weak. The size of a clone is reported for some rows only, either as once, few or many, or as a class for expanded clones.

TGCAGCGTCGACAAGGGACAGGAGGAGACCCAGTACTTC,CSVDKGQEETQYF,13,TRBD1,TRBV29-1,TRBJ2-5,-
TGTGCCAGCAGTTACTCTGTACGGGTAGGCTACACCTTC,CASSYSVRVGYTF,13,-,TRBV6-2/TRBV6-3,TRBJ1-2,medium-sized
TGCAGCGTTGATCAGGGGAAGGGTAAAGAACTGTTTTTT,CSVDQGKGKELFF,13,-,TRBV29-1,TRBJ1-4,-
TGTGCCAGGAGGCCCCCCAGCGTAGCCTACAATGAGCAATTCTTC,CARRPPSVAYNEQFF,15,-,TRBV11-2,TRBJ2-1,-
TGTGCCTCCCTCGGGACTGGGAACGAGCAGTACTTC,CASLGTGNEQYF,12,-,TRBV10-3,TRBJ2-7,-
TGTGCCACCAACCAAGACCATGCCCCGGAGTTCCAAGAGACCCAGTACTTC,CATNQDHAPEFQETQYF,17,-,TRBV14,TRBJ2-5,-
TGTGCCAGCAGTTACTCAGGGCCGGCGGCCAACGTCTACAATGAGCAGTTCTTC,CASSYSGPAANVYNEQFF,18,-,TRBV6-5,TRBJ2-1,many
TGCGCCAGCAGCCAAGAATTAGGCAAGGGAGAGACCCAGTACTTC,CASSQELGKGETQYF,15,-,TRBV4-1,TRBJ2-5,many
TGTCCCAGCAGTTACCGGGAGGGCCGGTACGAGCAGTACTTT,CPSSYREGRYEQYF,14,TRBD2,TRBV6-5,TRBJ2-7,-
TGTGCCAACAATTTACTAGGTACCTACAATGAGCAGTTCTTC,CANNLLGTYNEQFF,14,-,TRBV28,TRBJ2-1,-
TGTCCCAGCAGTTCCCCGACAGGGAACTATGGCTACACCTTC,CPSSSPTGNYGYTF,14,TRBD1,TRBV28,TRBJ1-2,-
TGCAGCGTTATAGTAGAGGGCAGCCCCAACGAGCAGTACTTC,CSVIVEGSPNEQYF,14,-,TRBV29-1,TRBJ2-7,once
TGCGTCAGCAGCTCCGAAGAGTCAGCTAACTATGGCTACACCTTC,CVSSSEESANYGYTF,15,-,TRBV4-1,TRBJ1-2,-
TGTGCAAGCGGATATGGACTAACGGGGCACAATGAGCAGTTCTTC,CASGYGLTGHNEQFF,15,-,TRBV6-5,TRBJ2-1,-
TGTGCCAGCAGCACTTCAGCGGGGTCTCTCGAGCAGTACTTC,CASSTSAGSLEQYF,14,TRBD2,TRBV14,TRBJ2-7,many
TGTGCCAGCAGCCTGGGACAGTACAACCAGCCCCAGTATTTT,CASSLGQYNQPQYF,14,TRBD1,TRBV12-3/TRBV12-4,TRBJ2-3,-
TGTACCAGTAGCTTACTAACCGGCGGGGAGCTGTTTTTT,CTSSLLTGGELFF,13,-,TRBV11-1,TRBJ2-2,-
TGCAGTGCTAGAGGGACTAGCGACACCGGGGAGCTGTTTTTT,CSARGTSDTGELFF,14,TRBD2,TRBV20-1,TRBJ2-2,once
TGTGCCATCAGCCCTTTGTTCAATGAGCAGTTCTTC,CAISPLFNEQFF,12,-,TRBV12-3/TRBV12-4,TRBJ2-1,-
TGTGTCAGCAGCTTAGATGCAGAGCAGTTCTTC,CVSSLDAEQFF,11,-,TRBV11-2,TRBJ2-1,few
TGCGCCAGCGTGGGACAGGGCAATGATGAGCAGTTCTTC,CASVGQGNDEQFF,13,TRBD1,TRBV7-8,TRBJ2-1,once
TGTAGCGTTGACGGGAAGTCCCACAGAGAGCGGTTCTTC,CSVDGKSHRERFF,13,-,TRBV29-1,TRBJ2-1,-
TGTGCCAGCAGCTCCTCGGGGGGGGGTCAGCCCCAGCATTTT,CASSSSGGGQPQHF,14,-,TRBV6-6,TRBJ1-5,medium-sized
TGTGCCAGCAGTTTCAGGCAAAATAATTCACCCCTCCACTTT,CASSFRQNNSPLHF,14,-,TRBV28,TRBJ1-6,many
TGTGTCAGCAGCCCCCAAGAAGATTTGACTGGGGCCAACGTCCTGACTTTC,CVSSPQEDLTGANVLTF,17,-,TRBV4-2,TRBJ2-6,-
TGCGCCAGCGGCTGGACTCCAAACAATGAGCAGTTCTTC,CASGWTPNNEQFF,13,-,TRBV5-1,TRBJ2-1,-
TGCGCCAGCAGTCCGGGCGGCTATGGCTACACCTTC,CASSPGGYGYTF,12,-,TRBV6-5,TRBJ1-2,-
TGTACCGGCAGCTTATCCATTGGACTAGCGGGAGGAGGGTACGAGCAGTACTTC,CTGSLSIGLAGGGYEQYF,18,TRBD2,TRBV11-2,TRBJ2-7,-
TGCGCCAGCAGCTTGGAGGGGGATAACTATGGCTACACCTTC,CASSLEGDNYGYTF,14,-,TRBV5-1,TRBJ1-2,many
TGCGCCAGCAGCTTACGCCAGGGTATAGGGCGTCAACCCCAGCATTTT,CASSLRQGIGRQPQHF,16,-,TRBV4-1,TRBJ1-5,-
TGTGCCAGCAGTGTCCCCGGGAGGGCCTTGGATGAGCAGTACTTC,CASSVPGRALDEQYF,15,TRBD2,TRBV12-3/TRBV12-4,TRBJ2-7,once
TGTGCCTGCAGCGTGGTCGGGGGAGCGAACACTGAAGCTTTCTTT,CACSVVGGANTEAFF,15,-,TRBV5-5,TRBJ1-1,-
TGTGCCAGCAGCTTACAAGCTCTGAGCCCCTACAACGAGCAGTTCTTC,CASSLQALSPYNEQFF,16,-,TRBV7-8,TRBJ2-1,-
TGTGCCAGCAGTTCAGAAACAGTTGCCGATAACACCGAAGCTTTCTTT,CASSSETVADNTEAFF,16,-,TRBV6-6,TRBJ1-1,-
TGCAGTGCTAGGGACTACTTGAGGGGCTCCACAGATACGCAGTATTTT,CSARDYLRGSTDTQYF,16,-,TRBV20-1,TRBJ2-3,-
TGCAGTGCTGTCTCAGGCAATGAGCAGTTCTTC,CSAVSGNEQFF,11,-,TRBV20-1,TRBJ2-1,-
TGTGCCAGCAGCTTAACGCCGGACGACAATTCACCCCACCACTTT,CASSLTPDDNSPHHF,15,-,TRBV7-3,TRBJ1-6,once
TGTGCCAGCAGTCACACCCAGTCAGCTAACTATGGCTACACCTTC,CASSHTQSANYGYTF,15,-,TRBV6-5,TRBJ1-2,-
TGTGCCAGCAGCCAAGGTGACAGTCAGTCCACAGATACGCAATATTTT,CASSQGDSQSTDTQYF,16,-,TRBV14,TRBJ2-3,-
TGTGCCAGCAGTCAAGAGAGCGGCTATGGGTACACCTTC,CASSQESGYGYTF,13,-,TRBV12-3/TRBV12-4,TRBJ1-2,-
TGTGTCAACAGCTTAACTAGTGGATACAATGAGCAGTTCTTC,CVNSLTSGYNEQFF,14,-,TRBV11-2,TRBJ2-1,-
TGTGCCAGCACCCCCCGGACTAGCGACCCCAATGGGCAGTTCTTC,CASTPRTSDPNGQFF,15,TRBD2,TRBV12-3/TRBV12-4,TRBJ2-1,-
TGTGCCAGCAGTTCACCAACCAGGGGGGTTGGGGCCAACGTCCTGACTTTC,CASSSPTRGVGANVLTF,17,-,TRBV6-5,TRBJ2-6,-
TGTGCCAGAAGCTCCCTTGCCAGCGGAGGGGGGGGCGGGGAGCTGTTTTTT,CARSSLASGGGGGELFF,17,-,TRBV7-8,TRBJ2-2,-
TGTGCCAGCAATTTTGATCGGGACAGGGTCGGCACCGGGGAGTTGTTTTTT,CASNFDRDRVGTGELFF,17,TRBD1,TRBV11-2,TRBJ2-2,-
TGTGCCAACAACTCTACAGGGGGCCGGAGGTGCGAGCAGTACTTC,CANNSTGGRRCEQYF,15,TRBD1,TRBV11-2,TRBJ2-7,-
TGTGCCAGGAGCGGAGGTGGGAAACCCATCAATGAGCAGTTATTC,CARSGGGKPINEQLF,15,-,TRBV6-1,TRBJ2-1,-
TGTGCCGGCAGGGAGAGGGACACCACCTGTGGCTACACCTTC,CAGRERDTTCGYTF,14,-,TRBV11-2,TRBJ1-2,-
TGTGCCAGCAGTTCCGAGGGTTGGTCCTACGAGCAGTACTTC,CASSSEGWSYEQYF,14,-,TRBV28,TRBJ2-7,many
TGTGCCAGCAGTTACTCGACAATGGGTTCGGATGGCTACACCTTC,CASSYSTMGSDGYTF,15,-,TRBV6-5,TRBJ1-2,-
TGCAGTGCTCCCGGGCCGGGGGTGGGGGCTAATGAAAAACTGTTTTTT,CSAPGPGVGANEKLFF,16,-,TRBV20-1,TRBJ1-4,-
TGTGTCAGACAGGGGGGCTACGAGCAGTATTTC,CVRQGGYEQYF,11,TRBD1,TRBV2,TRBJ2-7,-
TGTGCCAGCAGCAGCCGGGGAGGTCAGCCCCAGCATTTT,CASSSRGGQPQHF,13,-,TRBV6-1,TRBJ1-5,-
TGTGCCAGCGTTCTTGACAGTTACAATGAGCAGTTCTTC,CASVLDSYNEQFF,13,-,TRBV28,TRBJ2-1,many